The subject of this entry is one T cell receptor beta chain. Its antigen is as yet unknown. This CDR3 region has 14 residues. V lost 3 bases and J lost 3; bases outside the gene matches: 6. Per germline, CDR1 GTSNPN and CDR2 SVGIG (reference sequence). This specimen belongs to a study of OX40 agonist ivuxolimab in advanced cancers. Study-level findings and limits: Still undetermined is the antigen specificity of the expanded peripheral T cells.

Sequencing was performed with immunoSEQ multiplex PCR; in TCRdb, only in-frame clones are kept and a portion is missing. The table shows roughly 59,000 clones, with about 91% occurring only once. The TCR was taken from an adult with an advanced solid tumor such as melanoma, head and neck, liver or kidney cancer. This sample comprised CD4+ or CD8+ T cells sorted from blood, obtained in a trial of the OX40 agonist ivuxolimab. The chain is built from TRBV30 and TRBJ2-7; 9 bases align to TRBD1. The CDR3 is CAWSPGTGLYEQYF. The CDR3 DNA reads TGTGCCTGGAGCCCCGGGACAGGGCTCTACGAGCAGTACTTC.